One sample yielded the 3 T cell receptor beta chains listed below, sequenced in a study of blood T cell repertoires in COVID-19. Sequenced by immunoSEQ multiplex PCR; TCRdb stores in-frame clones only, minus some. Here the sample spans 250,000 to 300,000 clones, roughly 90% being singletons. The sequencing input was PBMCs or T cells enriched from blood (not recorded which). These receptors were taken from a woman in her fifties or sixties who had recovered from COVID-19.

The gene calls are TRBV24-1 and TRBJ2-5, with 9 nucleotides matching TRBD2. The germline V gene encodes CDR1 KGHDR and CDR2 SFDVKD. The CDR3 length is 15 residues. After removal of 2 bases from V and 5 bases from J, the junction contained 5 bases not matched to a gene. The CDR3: CATSDSYLAGETQYF. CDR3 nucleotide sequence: TGTGCCACCAGTGATTCATATCTAGCGGGGGAGACCCAGTACTTC.

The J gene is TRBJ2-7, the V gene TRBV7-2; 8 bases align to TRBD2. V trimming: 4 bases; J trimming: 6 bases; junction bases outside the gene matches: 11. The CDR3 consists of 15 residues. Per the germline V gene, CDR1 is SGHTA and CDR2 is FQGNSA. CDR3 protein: CASSSGLAIESEQYF. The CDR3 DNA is TGTGCCAGCAGCTCCGGACTAGCAATAGAATCCGAGCAGTACTTC. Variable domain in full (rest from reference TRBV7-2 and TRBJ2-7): GAGVSQSPSNKVTEKGKDVELRCDPISGHTALYWYRQSLGQGLEFLIYFQGNSAPDKSGLPSDRFSAERTGGSVSTLTIQRTQQEDSAVYLCASSSGLAIESEQYFGPGTRLTVT.

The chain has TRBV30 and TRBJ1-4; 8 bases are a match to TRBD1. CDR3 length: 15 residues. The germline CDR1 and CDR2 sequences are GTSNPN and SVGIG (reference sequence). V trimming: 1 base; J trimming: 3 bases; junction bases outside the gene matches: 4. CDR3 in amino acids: CAWSATGQANEKLFF. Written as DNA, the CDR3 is TGTGCCTGGAGTGCCACGGGACAGGCTAATGAAAAACTGTTTTTT.